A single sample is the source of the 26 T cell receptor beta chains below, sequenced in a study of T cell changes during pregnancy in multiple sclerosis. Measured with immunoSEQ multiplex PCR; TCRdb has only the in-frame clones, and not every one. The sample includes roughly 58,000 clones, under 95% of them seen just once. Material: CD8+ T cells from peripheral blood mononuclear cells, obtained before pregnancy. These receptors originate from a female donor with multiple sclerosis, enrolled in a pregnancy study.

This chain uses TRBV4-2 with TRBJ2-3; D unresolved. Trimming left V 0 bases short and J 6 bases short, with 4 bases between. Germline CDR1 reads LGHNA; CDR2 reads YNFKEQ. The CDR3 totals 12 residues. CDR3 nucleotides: TGTGCCAGCAGCCAAGAGTCTGATACGCAGTATTTT. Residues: CASSQESDTQYF.

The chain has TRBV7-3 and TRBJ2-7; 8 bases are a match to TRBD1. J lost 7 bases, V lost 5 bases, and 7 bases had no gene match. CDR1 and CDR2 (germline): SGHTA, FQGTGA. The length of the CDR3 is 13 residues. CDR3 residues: CASSPATGEEQYF. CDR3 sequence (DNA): TGTGCCAGCAGCCCAGCGACAGGGGAAGAGCAGTACTTC.

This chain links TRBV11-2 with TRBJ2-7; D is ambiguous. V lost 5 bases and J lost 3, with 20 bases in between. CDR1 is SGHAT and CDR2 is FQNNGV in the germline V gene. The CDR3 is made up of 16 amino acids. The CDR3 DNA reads TGTGCCAGCAGCGCCCCCCCGATTGCGATGTTCTACGAGCAGTACTTC. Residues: CASSAPPIAMFYEQYF.

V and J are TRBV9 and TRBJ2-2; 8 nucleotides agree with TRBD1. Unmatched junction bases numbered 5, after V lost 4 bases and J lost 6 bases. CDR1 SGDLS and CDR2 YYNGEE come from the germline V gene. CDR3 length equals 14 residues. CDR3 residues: CASSPPTGAGELFF. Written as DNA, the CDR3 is TGTGCCAGCAGCCCCCCGACAGGGGCCGGGGAGCTGTTTTTT.

The CDR3 bases are TGTGCCAGCAGTGTGTACAGCCAAAATGAGCAGTTCTTC. Protein product: CASSVYSQNEQFF. This chain connects TRBV2 to TRBJ2-1; no definite D call. Germline values: CDR1 SNHLY, CDR2 FYNNEI. V was pared by 4 bases and J by 7 bases, with 11 bases between. This CDR3 has 13 residues. Drawing the rest from reference TRBV2 and TRBJ2-1, the complete variable domain is EPEVTQTPSHQVTQMGQEVILRCVPISNHLYFYWYRQILGQKVEFLVSFYNNEISEKSEIFDDQFSVERPDGSNFTLKIRSTKLEDSAMYFCASSVYSQNEQFFGPGTRLTVL.

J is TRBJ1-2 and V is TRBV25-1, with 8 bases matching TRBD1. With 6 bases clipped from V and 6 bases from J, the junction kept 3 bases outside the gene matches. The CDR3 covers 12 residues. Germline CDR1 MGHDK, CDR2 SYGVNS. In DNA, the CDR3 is TGTGCCAGCAGCCCGGACAGGGATGGCTACACCTTC. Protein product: CASSPDRDGYTF.

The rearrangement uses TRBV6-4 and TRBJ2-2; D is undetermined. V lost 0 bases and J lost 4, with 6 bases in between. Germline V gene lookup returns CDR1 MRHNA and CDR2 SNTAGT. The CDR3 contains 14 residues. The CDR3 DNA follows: TGTGCCAGCAGTGACTCAGGAGCCACCGGGGAGCTGTTTTTT. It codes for CASSDSGATGELFF.

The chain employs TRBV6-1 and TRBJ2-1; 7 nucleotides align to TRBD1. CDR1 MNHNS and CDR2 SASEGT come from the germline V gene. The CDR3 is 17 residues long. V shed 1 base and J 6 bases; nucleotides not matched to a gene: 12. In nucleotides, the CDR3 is TGTGCCAGCAGTGAAGGGAAGGGGGCTAACCAGGGCAATGAGCAGTTCTTC. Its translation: CASSEGKGANQGNEQFF.

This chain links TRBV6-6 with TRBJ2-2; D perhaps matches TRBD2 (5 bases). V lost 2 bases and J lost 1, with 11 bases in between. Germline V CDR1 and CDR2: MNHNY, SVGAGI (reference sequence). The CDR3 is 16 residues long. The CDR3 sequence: CASSYAPGLNTGELFF. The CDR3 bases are TGTGCCAGCAGTTACGCCCCGGGGTTGAACACCGGGGAGCTGTTTTTT.

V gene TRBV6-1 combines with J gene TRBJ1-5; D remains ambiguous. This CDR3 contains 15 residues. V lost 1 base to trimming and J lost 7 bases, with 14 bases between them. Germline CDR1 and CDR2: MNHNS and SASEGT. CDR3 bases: TGTGCCAGCAGTGAAGGGGAGGGAGGCGGACAGCCCCAGCATTTT. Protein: CASSEGEGGGQPQHF.

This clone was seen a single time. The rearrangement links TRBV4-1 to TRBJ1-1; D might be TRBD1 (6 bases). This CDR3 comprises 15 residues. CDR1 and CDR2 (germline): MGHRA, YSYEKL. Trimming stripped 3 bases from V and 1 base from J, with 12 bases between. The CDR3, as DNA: TGCGCCAGCAGCCAGGAGCCAGGGGCGAACACTGAAGCTTTCTTT. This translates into CASSQEPGANTEAFF.

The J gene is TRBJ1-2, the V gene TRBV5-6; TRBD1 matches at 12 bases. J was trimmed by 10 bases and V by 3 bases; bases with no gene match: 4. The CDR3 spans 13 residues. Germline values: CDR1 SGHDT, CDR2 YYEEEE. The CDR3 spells CASSSGTGGDYTF. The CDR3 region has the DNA TGTGCCAGCAGCTCCGGGACAGGGGGCGACTACACCTTC.

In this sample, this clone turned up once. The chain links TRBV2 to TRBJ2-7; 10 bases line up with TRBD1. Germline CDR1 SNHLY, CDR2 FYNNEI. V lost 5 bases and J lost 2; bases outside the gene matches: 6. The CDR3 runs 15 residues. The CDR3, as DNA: TGTGCCAGCAGTATAACCGGGACAGGGGCCTACGAGCAGTACTTC. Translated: CASSITGTGAYEQYF.

The CDR3 DNA is TGTGCCATCAGTGAGTCGGAGGGGTATGGCTACACCTTC. Protein sequence: CAISESEGYGYTF. This chain connects TRBV10-3 to TRBJ1-2, with D possibly matching TRBD1 (5 bases). Germline CDR1 ENHRY, CDR2 SYGVKD. Trimming shortened V by 0 bases and J by 5 bases, and 7 bases separated the two germline ends. CDR3 length equals 13 residues.

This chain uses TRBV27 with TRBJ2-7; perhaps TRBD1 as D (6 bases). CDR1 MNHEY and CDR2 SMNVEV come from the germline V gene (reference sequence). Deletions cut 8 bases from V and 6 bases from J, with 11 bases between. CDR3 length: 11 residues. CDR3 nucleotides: TGTGCCAGCTCACAGGGTGGCGAGCAGTACTTC. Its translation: CASSQGGEQYF.

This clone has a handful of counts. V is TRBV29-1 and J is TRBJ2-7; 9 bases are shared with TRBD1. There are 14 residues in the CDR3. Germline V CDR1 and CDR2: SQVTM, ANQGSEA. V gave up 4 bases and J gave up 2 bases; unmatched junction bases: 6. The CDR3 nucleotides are TGCAGCGTTGCAGGGACAGGGATCACCTACGAGCAGTACTTC. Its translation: CSVAGTGITYEQYF.

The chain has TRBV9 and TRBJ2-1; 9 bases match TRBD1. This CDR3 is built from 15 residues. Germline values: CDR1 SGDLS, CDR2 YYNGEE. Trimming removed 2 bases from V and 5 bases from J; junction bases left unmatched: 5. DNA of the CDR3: TGTGCCAGCAGCGTCGCCGGGACAGGGAACAATGAGCAGTTCTTC. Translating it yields CASSVAGTGNNEQFF.

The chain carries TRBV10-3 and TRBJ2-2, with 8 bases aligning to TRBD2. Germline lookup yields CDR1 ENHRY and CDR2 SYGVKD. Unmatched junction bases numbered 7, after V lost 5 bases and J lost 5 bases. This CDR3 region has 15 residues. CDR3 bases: TGTGCCATCAGTACGGGACTAGTTACAACCGGGGAGCTGTTTTTT. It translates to CAISTGLVTTGELFF.

CDR3 nucleotides: TGCAGCGTTGATTTGGTTAGCGGGGAACGCACAGATACGCAGTATTTT. It yields the protein CSVDLVSGERTDTQYF. The chain combines TRBV29-1 with TRBJ2-3; 8 nucleotides match TRBD2. V gave up 3 bases and J gave up 1 base; unmatched junction bases: 9. Germline CDR1 reads SQVTM; CDR2 reads ANQGSEA. This CDR3 has 16 residues.

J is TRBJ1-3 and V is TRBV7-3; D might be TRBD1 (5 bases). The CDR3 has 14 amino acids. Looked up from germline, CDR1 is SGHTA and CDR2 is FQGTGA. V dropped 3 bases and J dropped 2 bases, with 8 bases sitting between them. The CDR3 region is CASSLSGAGNTIYF. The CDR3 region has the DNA TGTGCCAGCAGCTTGTCGGGGGCTGGAAACACCATATATTTT.

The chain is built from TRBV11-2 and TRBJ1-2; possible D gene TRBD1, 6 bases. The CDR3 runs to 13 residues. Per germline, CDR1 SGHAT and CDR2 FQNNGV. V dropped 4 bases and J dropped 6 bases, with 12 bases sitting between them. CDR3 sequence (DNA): TGTGCCAGCAGCTCCCGACAGGCCCATGGCTACACCTTC. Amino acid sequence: CASSSRQAHGYTF.

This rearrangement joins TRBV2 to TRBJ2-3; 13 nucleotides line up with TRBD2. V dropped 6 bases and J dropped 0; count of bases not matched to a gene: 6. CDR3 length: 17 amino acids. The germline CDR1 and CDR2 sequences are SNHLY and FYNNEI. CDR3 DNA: TGTGCCAGCAGCGGACTAGCGGGGGTTCTTAGCACAGATACGCAGTATTTT. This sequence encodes CASSGLAGVLSTDTQYF. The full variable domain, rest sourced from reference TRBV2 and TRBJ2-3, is EPEVTQTPSHQVTQMGQEVILRCVPISNHLYFYWYRQILGQKVEFLVSFYNNEISEKSEIFDDQFSVERPDGSNFTLKIRSTKLEDSAMYFCASSGLAGVLSTDTQYFGPGTRLTVL.

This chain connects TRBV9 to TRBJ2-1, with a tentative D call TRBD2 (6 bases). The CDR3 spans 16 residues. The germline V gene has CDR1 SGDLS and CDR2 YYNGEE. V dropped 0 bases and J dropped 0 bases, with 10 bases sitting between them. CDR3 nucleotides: TGTGCCAGCAGCGTAGTTAGCGGAGTCTCCTACAATGAGCAGTTCTTC. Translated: CASSVVSGVSYNEQFF.

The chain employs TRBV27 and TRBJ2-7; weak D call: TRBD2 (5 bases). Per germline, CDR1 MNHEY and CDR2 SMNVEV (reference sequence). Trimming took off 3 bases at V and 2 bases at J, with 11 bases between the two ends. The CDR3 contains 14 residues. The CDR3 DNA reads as TGTGCCAGCAGTTTTGGTAGCGAGACCTACGAGCAGTACTTC. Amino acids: CASSFGSETYEQYF.

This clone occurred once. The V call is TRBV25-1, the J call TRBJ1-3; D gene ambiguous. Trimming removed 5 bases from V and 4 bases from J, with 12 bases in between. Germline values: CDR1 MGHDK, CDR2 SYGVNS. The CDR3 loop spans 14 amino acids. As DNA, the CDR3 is TGTGCCAGCAGTCCCCCCGTCAGGGGAAACACCATATATTTT. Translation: CASSPPVRGNTIYF.

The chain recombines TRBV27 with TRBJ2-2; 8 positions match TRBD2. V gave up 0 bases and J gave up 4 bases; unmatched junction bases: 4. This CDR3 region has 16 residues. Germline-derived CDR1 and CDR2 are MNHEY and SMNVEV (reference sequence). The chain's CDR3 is CASSLSSGGPTGELFF. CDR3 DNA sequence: TGTGCCAGCAGTTTATCATCGGGGGGGCCCACCGGGGAGCTGTTTTTT.